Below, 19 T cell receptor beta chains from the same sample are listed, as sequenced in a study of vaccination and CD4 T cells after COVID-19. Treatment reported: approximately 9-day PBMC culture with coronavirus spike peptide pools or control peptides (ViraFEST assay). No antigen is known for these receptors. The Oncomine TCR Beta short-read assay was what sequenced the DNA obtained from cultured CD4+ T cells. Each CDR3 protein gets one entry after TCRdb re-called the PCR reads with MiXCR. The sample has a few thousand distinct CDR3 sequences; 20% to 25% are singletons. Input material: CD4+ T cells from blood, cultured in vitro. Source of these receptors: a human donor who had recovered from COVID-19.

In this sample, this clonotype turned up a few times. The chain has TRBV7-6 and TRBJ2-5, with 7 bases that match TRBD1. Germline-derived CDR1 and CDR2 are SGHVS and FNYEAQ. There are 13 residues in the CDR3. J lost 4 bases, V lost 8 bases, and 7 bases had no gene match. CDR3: CASARGPIETQYF. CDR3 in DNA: TGTGCCAGCGCTAGGGGGCCAATAGAGACCCAGTACTTC.

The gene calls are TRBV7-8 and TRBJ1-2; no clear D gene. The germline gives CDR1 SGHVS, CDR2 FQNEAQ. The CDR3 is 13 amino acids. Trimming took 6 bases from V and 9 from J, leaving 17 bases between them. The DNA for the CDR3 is TGTGCCAGCAGTCAACTTCTCGGCAGTAGCTACACCTTC. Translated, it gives CASSQLLGSSYTF.

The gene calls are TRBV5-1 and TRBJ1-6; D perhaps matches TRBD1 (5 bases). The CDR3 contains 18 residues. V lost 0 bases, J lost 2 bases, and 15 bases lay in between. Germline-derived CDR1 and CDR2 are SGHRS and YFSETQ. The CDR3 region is CASSLGSRGRPYNSPLHF. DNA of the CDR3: TGCGCCAGCAGCTTGGGCTCCCGGGGGAGGCCCTATAATTCACCCCTCCACTTT.

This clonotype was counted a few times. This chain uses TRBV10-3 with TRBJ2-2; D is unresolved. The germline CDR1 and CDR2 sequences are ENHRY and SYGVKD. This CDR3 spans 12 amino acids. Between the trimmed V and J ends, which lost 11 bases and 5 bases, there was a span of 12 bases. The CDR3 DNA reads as TGTGCCGGGAAAGGTCAAACCGGGGAGCTGTTTTTT. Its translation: CAGKGQTGELFF.

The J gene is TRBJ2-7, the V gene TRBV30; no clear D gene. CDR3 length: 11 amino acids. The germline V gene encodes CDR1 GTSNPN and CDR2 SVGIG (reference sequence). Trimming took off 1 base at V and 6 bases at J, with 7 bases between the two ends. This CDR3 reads CAWSAVTEQYF. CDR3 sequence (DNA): TGTGCCTGGAGTGCGGTGACCGAGCAGTACTTC.

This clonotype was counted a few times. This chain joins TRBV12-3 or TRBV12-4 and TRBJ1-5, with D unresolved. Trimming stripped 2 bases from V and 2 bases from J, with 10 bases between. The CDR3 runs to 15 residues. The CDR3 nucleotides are TGTGCCAGCAGTTTAACCGAATGGGGCAATCAGCCCCAGCATTTT. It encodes CASSLTEWGNQPQHF.

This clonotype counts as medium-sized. CDR3 nucleotide sequence: TGCAGTGCTGGCCCGCGGGCCGGTTTCAATCAGCCCCAGCATTTT. This sequence encodes CSAGPRAGFNQPQHF. The chain employs TRBV20-1 and TRBJ1-5; D unclear. Per the germline V gene, CDR1 is DFQATT and CDR2 is SNEGSKA (reference sequence). There are 15 residues in the CDR3. Trimming pared 5 bases from V and 3 bases from J, leaving 17 bases between.

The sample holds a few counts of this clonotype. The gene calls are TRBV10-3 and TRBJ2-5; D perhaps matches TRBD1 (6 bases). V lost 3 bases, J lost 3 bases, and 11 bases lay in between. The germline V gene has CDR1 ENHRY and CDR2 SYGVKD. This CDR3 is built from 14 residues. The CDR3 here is CAISDTDREETQYF. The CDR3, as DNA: TGTGCCATCAGTGACACGGACAGAGAAGAGACCCAGTACTTC.

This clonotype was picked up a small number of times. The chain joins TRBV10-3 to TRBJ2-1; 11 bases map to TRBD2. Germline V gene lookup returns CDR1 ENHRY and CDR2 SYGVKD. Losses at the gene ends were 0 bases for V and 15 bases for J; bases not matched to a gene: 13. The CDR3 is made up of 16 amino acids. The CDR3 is CAISESFGLAGLQGFF. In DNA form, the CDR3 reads TGTGCCATCAGTGAGTCGTTCGGACTAGCGGGCTTACAAGGGTTCTTC.

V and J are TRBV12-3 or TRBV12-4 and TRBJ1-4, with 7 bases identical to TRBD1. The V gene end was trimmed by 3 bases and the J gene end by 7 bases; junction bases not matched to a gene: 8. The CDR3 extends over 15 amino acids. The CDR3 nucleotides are TGTGCCAGCAGTTTCCGACAGGGACGGGGTGAAAAACTGTTTTTT. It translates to CASSFRQGRGEKLFF.

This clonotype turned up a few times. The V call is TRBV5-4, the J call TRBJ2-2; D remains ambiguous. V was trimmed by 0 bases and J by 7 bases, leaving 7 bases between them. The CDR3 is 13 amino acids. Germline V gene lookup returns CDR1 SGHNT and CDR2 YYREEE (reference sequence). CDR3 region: CASSLVKGGELFF. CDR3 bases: TGTGCCAGCAGCTTGGTGAAGGGCGGGGAGCTGTTTTTT.

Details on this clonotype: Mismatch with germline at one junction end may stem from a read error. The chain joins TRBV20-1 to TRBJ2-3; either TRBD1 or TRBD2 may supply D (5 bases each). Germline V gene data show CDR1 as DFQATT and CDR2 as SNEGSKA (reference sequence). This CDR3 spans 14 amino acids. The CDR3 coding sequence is TGCAGTGCTAGTCGTGATGGGACCACAAATACGCAGTATTTT. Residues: CSASRDGTTNTQYF.

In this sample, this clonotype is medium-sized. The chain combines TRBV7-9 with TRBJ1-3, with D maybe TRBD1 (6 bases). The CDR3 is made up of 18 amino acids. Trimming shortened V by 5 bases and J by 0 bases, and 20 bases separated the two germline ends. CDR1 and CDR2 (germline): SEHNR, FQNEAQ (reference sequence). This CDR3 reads CASSPTYRTARSGNTIYF. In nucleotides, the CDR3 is TGTGCCAGCAGCCCAACCTATAGGACAGCCCGCTCTGGAAACACCATATATTTT. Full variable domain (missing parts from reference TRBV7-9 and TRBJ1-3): DTGVSQNPRHKITKRGQNVTFRCDPISEHNRLYWYRQTLGQGPEFLTYFQNEAQLEKSRLLSDRFSAERPKGSFSTLEIQRTEQGDSAMYLCASSPTYRTARSGNTIYFGEGSWLTVV.

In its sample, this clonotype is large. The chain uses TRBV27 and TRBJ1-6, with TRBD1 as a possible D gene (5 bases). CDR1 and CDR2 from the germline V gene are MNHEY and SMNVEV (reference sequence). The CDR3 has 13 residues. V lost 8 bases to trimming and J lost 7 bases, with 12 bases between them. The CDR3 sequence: CASGDRGNSPLHF. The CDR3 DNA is TGTGCCAGCGGTGACAGAGGGAATTCACCCCTCCACTTT.

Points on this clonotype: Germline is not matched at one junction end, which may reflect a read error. CDR3 nucleotides: TGTGCCAGCACCGGGACAGGGGGCGGACACCATATATTT. Encoded protein: CASTGTGGGHHIF. This sequence joins TRBV6-1 and TRBJ1-3; the match to TRBD1 covers 12 bases. This CDR3 is built from 13 residues. In germline, CDR1 is MNHNS, CDR2 SASEGT.

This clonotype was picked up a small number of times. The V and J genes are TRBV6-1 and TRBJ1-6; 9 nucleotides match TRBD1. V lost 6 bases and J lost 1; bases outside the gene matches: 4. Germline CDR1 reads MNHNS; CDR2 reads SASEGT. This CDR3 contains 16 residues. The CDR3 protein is CASSSGTGSYNSPLHF. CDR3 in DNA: TGTGCCAGCAGCTCCGGGACAGGGTCCTATAATTCACCCCTCCACTTT.

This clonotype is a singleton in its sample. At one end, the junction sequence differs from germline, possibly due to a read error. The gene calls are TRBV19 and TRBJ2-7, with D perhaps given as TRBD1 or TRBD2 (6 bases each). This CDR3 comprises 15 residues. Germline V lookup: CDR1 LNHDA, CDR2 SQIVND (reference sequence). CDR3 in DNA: TGTGTCAGTAGTATAGGGGGGAAGAGAACCTACGAGCAGTACTTC. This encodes CVSSIGGKRTYEQYF.

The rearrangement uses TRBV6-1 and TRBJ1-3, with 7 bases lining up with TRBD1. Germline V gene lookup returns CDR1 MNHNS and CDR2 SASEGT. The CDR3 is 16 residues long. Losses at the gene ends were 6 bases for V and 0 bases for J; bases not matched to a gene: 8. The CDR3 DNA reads TGTGCCAGCAGGAAGACAGGGACTAACTCTGGAAACACCATATATTTT. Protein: CASRKTGTNSGNTIYF.

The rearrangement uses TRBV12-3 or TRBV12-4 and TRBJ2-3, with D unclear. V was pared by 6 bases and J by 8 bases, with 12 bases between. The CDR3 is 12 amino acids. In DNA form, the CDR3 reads TGTGCCAGCAGACCCTCTTCAGGTACGCAGTATTTT. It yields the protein CASRPSSGTQYF.